A selection of T cell receptor beta chains follows, all from one sample in a study of identical twins. TCRdb reanalysed the 5' RACE reads using MiXCR and keeps one entry per CDR3 protein. The sample gives more than 1.5 million distinct CDR3 sequences, about 32% of which show up once; about 0.27% is in the top ten. The sequenced sample was cord blood. These receptor sequences come from a newborn girl in good health. Each CDR3 is given with its conserved first and last residue. A D gene is named only where the DNA matches it firmly. Size tells how often a clone was seen (once, few, many) or the class of an expanded clone, and some rows leave it out.

>TRBJ1-6|-|17|few|TRBV12-3/TRBV12-4
CASSSHGAGANNSPLHF
TGTGCCAGCAGTTCCCACGGGGCCGGAGCGAATAATTCACCCCTCCACTTT
>TRBJ2-3|-|14|-|TRBV12-3/TRBV12-4
CASSSRLRSDTQYF
TGTGCCAGCAGTAGTAGGCTGAGGTCGGATACGCAGTATTTT
>TRBJ1-5|-|13|few|TRBV27
CASSLWRNQPQHF
TGTGCCAGCAGTTTATGGCGGAATCAGCCCCAGCATTTT
>TRBJ1-2|TRBD1|13|few|TRBV28
CASVADRGYGYTF
TGTGCCAGTGTCGCGGACAGGGGTTATGGCTACACCTTC
>TRBJ1-1|-|15|-|TRBV7-9
CASSLVVQGNTEAFF
TGTGCCAGCAGCTTAGTGGTCCAGGGTAACACTGAAGCTTTCTTT
>TRBJ1-5|TRBD1|15|-|TRBV6-1
CASRTQGSSNQPQHF
TGTGCCAGCAGGACACAGGGGTCCTCAAATCAGCCCCAGCATTTT
>TRBJ2-7|TRBD2|18|-|TRBV24-1
CATSDLRSGRVFPYEQYF
TGTGCCACCAGTGATTTGCGTAGCGGGAGGGTTTTCCCCTACGAGCAGTACTTC
>TRBJ2-5|-|13|-|TRBV7-2
CASSLFRRDEQYF
TGTGCCAGCAGCTTGTTTAGACGAGATGAGCAGTACTTC
>TRBJ1-2|TRBD1|17|-|TRBV7-9
CASSFPFSRTGADGYTF
TGTGCCAGCAGCTTTCCCTTTTCCCGGACAGGGGCGGATGGCTACACCTTC
>TRBJ2-3|-|13|-|TRBV6-5
CASSYRGPDTQYF
TGTGCCAGCAGTTACAGGGGACCAGATACGCAGTATTTT
>TRBJ2-5|TRBD2|16|-|TRBV12-3/TRBV12-4
CASSSGLAGGLGVQYF
TGTGCCAGCAGTTCGGGACTAGCGGGGGGTCTCGGGGTCCAGTACTTC
>TRBJ2-7|-|14|few|TRBV24-1
CATSDLLGTYEQYF
TGTGCCACCAGTGATTTGCTCGGGACCTACGAGCAGTACTTC
>TRBJ1-5|TRBD1|14|-|TRBV20-1
CSARPTGRNQPQHF
TGCAGTGCCCGCCCGACAGGGCGCAATCAGCCCCAGCATTTT
>TRBJ2-1|-|15|-|TRBV28
CASSFGGLAYNEQFF
TGTGCCAGCAGTTTTGGGGGCCTAGCTTACAATGAGCAGTTCTTC
>TRBJ2-3|TRBD1|16|few|TRBV9
CASSPGWTGGRDTQYF
TGTGCCAGCAGCCCGGGATGGACAGGGGGCAGAGATACGCAGTATTTT
>TRBJ2-3|TRBD1|15|many|TRBV3-1
CASSQGQSRTDTQYF
TGTGCCAGCAGCCAGGGACAGTCTAGGACAGATACGCAGTATTTT
>TRBJ2-5|-|11|-|TRBV7-9
CASSDGWVSYF
TGTGCCAGCAGCGACGGATGGGTGTCGTACTTC
>TRBJ2-5|TRBD1|14|few|TRBV24-1
CATSDWDRGETQYF
TGTGCCACCAGTGATTGGGACAGGGGAGAGACCCAGTACTTC
>TRBJ2-3|TRBD2|18|-|TRBV6-5
CASSYSIRVSGTGDTQYF
TGTGCCAGCAGTTACTCGATACGAGTTAGCGGGACCGGAGATACGCAGTATTTT
>TRBJ1-1|-|15|once|TRBV12-3/TRBV12-4
CASKPRGGPNTEAFF
TGTGCCAGCAAACCTCGAGGGGGGCCGAACACTGAAGCTTTCTTT
>TRBJ2-4|-|15|-|TRBV20-1
CSASRGELAKNIQYF
TGCAGTGCTAGCCGAGGGGAACTAGCCAAAAACATTCAGTACTTC
>TRBJ2-5|TRBD2|15|-|TRBV28
CASSLSGRAVETQYF
TGTGCCAGCAGTCTTAGCGGGAGGGCCGTAGAGACCCAGTACTTC
>TRBJ1-2|TRBD1|16|many|TRBV6-5
CASSYTRDRTNYGYTF
TGTGCCAGCAGTTATACCCGGGACAGGACTAACTATGGCTACACCTTC
>TRBJ2-1|TRBD2|20|few|TRBV12-3/TRBV12-4
CASRSIPGLAGGSSYNEQFF
TGTGCCAGCAGATCAATCCCGGGACTAGCGGGGGGAAGCTCCTACAATGAGCAGTTCTTC
>TRBJ2-2|TRBD2|14|-|TRBV20-1
CSARGLPGAGELFF
TGCAGTGCTAGGGGACTACCGGGAGCCGGGGAGCTGTTTTTT
>TRBJ1-1|-|15|-|TRBV20-1
CSAREARRLNTEAFF
TGCAGTGCTAGAGAGGCGCGGCGGTTGAACACTGAAGCTTTCTTT
>TRBJ1-2|TRBD1|16|-|TRBV5-4
CASSLGGTGVNYGYTF
TGTGCCAGCAGCTTGGGAGGGACAGGAGTTAACTATGGCTACACCTTC
>TRBJ1-2|-|16|-|TRBV3-1
CASSQDWAATNCGYTF
TGTGCCAGCAGCCAAGATTGGGCGGCCACTAACTGTGGCTACACCTTC
>TRBJ2-7|-|14|few|TRBV6-6
CASSYSKGLNEQYF
TGTGCCAGCAGTTACTCAAAGGGGTTAAACGAGCAGTACTTC
>TRBJ2-4|TRBD2|16|-|TRBV9
CASSPTLLAGDNEQYF
TGTGCCAGCAGCCCGACGTTACTAGCGGGAGATAATGAGCAGTACTTC
>TRBJ2-1|-|11|few|TRBV12-3/TRBV12-4
CASRQSYEQFF
TGTGCCAGCAGGCAAAGCTATGAGCAGTTCTTC
>TRBJ2-1|TRBD1|16|-|TRBV3-1
CASRQVRQGSYNEQFF
TGTGCCAGCAGGCAGGTGAGACAGGGCTCCTACAATGAGCAGTTCTTC
>TRBJ1-1|-|13|few|TRBV6-1
CATSRRMGTEAFF
TGTGCCACATCACGACGGATGGGCACTGAAGCTTTCTTT
>TRBJ2-1|TRBD2|15|many|TRBV4-2
CASAPGTSGYNEQFF
TGTGCCAGCGCGCCCGGGACTAGCGGCTACAATGAGCAGTTCTTC